The rows below give T cell receptor beta chains drawn from one sample of a study. TCRdb independently ran MiXCR on the 5' RACE reads; one entry per CDR3 protein. The table has tens of thousands of distinct CDR3 sequences, roughly 22% seen once. Specimen: Tregs sorted from a lymph node. Receptors were obtained from a female donor with breast cancer. The CDR3 runs from the conserved cysteine through the conserved F or W. A D gene is named only where the DNA matches it firmly. Part of the rows lack a size; the others show once, few, many or a class for expanded clones.

TRBJ2-5	many	TRBV7-8	.	CASSFSGSETQYF	TGTGCCAGCAGCTTTTCAGGGTCGGAGACCCAGTACTTC
TRBJ2-1	few	TRBV7-2	.	CASSAGGGGHNEQFF	TGTGCCAGCAGCGCCGGCGGAGGTGGTCACAATGAGCAGTTCTTC
TRBJ2-5	many	TRBV4-1	TRBD2	CASSQYPGGLAGGGETQYF	TGCGCCAGCAGCCAGTACCCAGGGGGACTAGCGGGAGGCGGGGAGACCCAGTACTTC
TRBJ1-5	many	TRBV2	.	CASSSVGGNQPQHF	TGTGCCAGCAGCTCCGTAGGGGGCAATCAGCCCCAGCATTTT
TRBJ2-1	few	TRBV5-4	TRBD2	CASSKLGHSGGPPGNEQFF	TGTGCCAGCAGCAAGCTTGGTCATTCGGGAGGGCCCCCGGGCAATGAGCAGTTCTTC
TRBJ2-7	many	TRBV7-9	.	CASSRQSSEQYF	TGTGCCAGCAGCCGACAGTCCTCCGAGCAGTACTTC
TRBJ2-7	few	TRBV30	TRBD1	CAWSAGTGDEQYF	TGTGCCTGGAGTGCCGGGACAGGGGACGAGCAGTACTTC
TRBJ2-1	.	TRBV5-6	.	CASSFGPNEQFF	TGTGCCAGCAGCTTCGGTCCCAATGAGCAGTTCTTC
TRBJ2-3	many	TRBV15	.	CATSRSAGLRTDTQYF	TGTGCCACCAGCAGATCTGCGGGACTCCGCACAGATACGCAGTATTTT
TRBJ1-5	.	TRBV6-2/TRBV6-3	.	CASSPIGEGNQPQHF	TGTGCCAGCAGCCCAATAGGGGAGGGCAATCAGCCCCAGCATTTT
TRBJ1-5	many	TRBV20-1	.	CSASNRSSNQPQHF	TGCAGTGCTAGTAACCGTTCTAGCAATCAGCCCCAGCATTTT
TRBJ2-5	.	TRBV5-6	.	CASSLDRRLTQETQYF	TGTGCCAGCAGCCTAGACAGGCGCCTTACACAAGAGACCCAGTACTTC
TRBJ1-1	many	TRBV9	.	CASSPSGGKGTEAFF	TGTGCCAGCAGCCCAAGTGGGGGGAAGGGAACTGAAGCTTTCTTT
TRBJ2-1	few	TRBV29-1	.	CSTIQGGYNEQFF	TGCAGCACCATACAGGGGGGGTACAATGAGCAGTTCTTC
TRBJ2-7	many	TRBV6-5	.	CASSTPGRDYEQYF	TGTGCCAGCAGTACACCGGGACGGGACTACGAGCAGTACTTC
TRBJ1-2	medium-sized	TRBV29-1	.	CSVESQGAGYTF	TGCAGCGTTGAATCACAGGGCGCCGGCTACACCTTC
TRBJ2-1	few	TRBV4-1	TRBD1	CASSPGTAFYNEQFF	TGCGCCAGCAGCCCCGGGACAGCATTTTACAATGAGCAGTTCTTC
TRBJ2-3	.	TRBV25-1	TRBD1	CASSGWTGGHDTQYF	TGTGCCAGCAGTGGGTGGACAGGGGGCCACGATACGCAGTATTTT
TRBJ2-1	few	TRBV20-1	.	CSAAQYYNEQFF	TGCAGTGCCGCACAGTACTACAATGAGCAGTTCTTC
TRBJ1-1	few	TRBV29-1	TRBD1	CSVVITLTGPNTEAFF	TGCAGCGTTGTTATAACTCTGACAGGGCCGAACACTGAAGCTTTCTTT
TRBJ2-5	.	TRBV20-1	.	CGARDFSPGATQYF	TGCGGTGCTAGAGATTTTAGCCCGGGAGCTACCCAGTACTTC
TRBJ2-7	few	TRBV7-3	.	CASSLTLGYEQYF	TGTGCCAGCAGCTTAACTTTGGGCTACGAGCAGTACTTC
TRBJ2-3	many	TRBV5-6	TRBD2	CASSLVGGGGDTQYF	TGTGCCAGCAGCTTGGTCGGCGGGGGTGGTGATACGCAGTATTTT
TRBJ2-1	many	TRBV7-2	TRBD2	CASALNAGVSYNEQFF	TGTGCCAGCGCCCTTAACGCGGGAGTATCCTACAATGAGCAGTTCTTC
TRBJ2-2	.	TRBV20-1	TRBD1	CSASDRGGYTGELFF	TGCAGTGCTAGTGACAGGGGAGGTTACACCGGGGAGCTGTTTTTT
TRBJ2-7	.	TRBV5-1	.	CASSFSASYEQYF	TGCGCCAGCAGCTTTTCCGCATCCTATGAGCAGTACTTC
TRBJ2-1	few	TRBV19	.	CASSIGRGSSYNEQFF	TGTGCCAGTAGTATAGGAAGGGGGAGCTCCTACAATGAGCAGTTCTTC